Each of the 15 T cell receptor beta chains below was sequenced from the same sample in a study of T cell changes during pregnancy in multiple sclerosis. Some clones are missing from TCRdb's copy, which holds only in-frame ones; the method was immunoSEQ multiplex PCR. The repertoire holds 80,000 to 130,000 clones, with 94% as singletons. Sequences were derived from peripheral blood, sampled before pregnancy. The receptor source for this set is a female donor with multiple sclerosis, enrolled in a pregnancy study.

This clone is a singleton in its sample. The CDR3 DNA reads as TGTGCCAGCTCACCAACGGTCGACAATGAGCAGTTCTTC. Translating gives CASSPTVDNEQFF. The chain carries TRBV18 and TRBJ2-1; D is uncertain. Per the germline V gene, CDR1 is KGHSH and CDR2 is LQKENI. The CDR3 is 13 amino acids. V dropped 2 bases and J dropped 5 bases, with 7 bases sitting between them.

DNA for the CDR3: TGCGCCAGCAGCCAAGATCGGGTAATCACAGATACGCAGTATTTT. This translates into CASSQDRVITDTQYF. The V gene is TRBV4-3, the J gene TRBJ2-3; D gene unclear. This CDR3 region has 15 residues. Germline-derived CDR1 and CDR2 are LGHNA and YSLEER. The germline V and J ends were trimmed by 0 bases and 2 bases, with 9 bases remaining between them.

CDR3 bases: TGTGCCAGTAGTCTACAGGGGATTGGGAACACTGAAGCTTTCTTT. It codes for CASSLQGIGNTEAFF. This chain connects TRBV19 to TRBJ1-1; 7 bases are a match to TRBD1. J lost 1 base, V lost 5 bases, and 7 bases had no gene match. Germline loops: CDR1 LNHDA, CDR2 SQIVND (reference sequence). This CDR3 spans 15 amino acids.

This sequence joins TRBV5-4 and TRBJ2-1; no definite D call. The CDR3 runs 13 residues. Germline V gene data show CDR1 as SGHNT and CDR2 as YYREEE (reference sequence). V was trimmed by 0 bases and J by 7 bases, leaving 8 bases between them. CDR3 sequence reads: CASSLAVRNEQFF. DNA for the CDR3: TGTGCCAGCAGCTTGGCGGTCCGAAATGAGCAGTTCTTC.

The J gene is TRBJ1-5, the V gene TRBV21-1; the DNA was not compared with TRBD1, the D call given in the table. TRBV21-1 is a documented pseudogene. CDR3 size: 16 residues. CDR3 protein: CASSKGVGGPIQPQHF. The CDR3 DNA sequence: TGTGCCAGCAGCAAAGGGGTAGGGGGTCCCATTCAGCCCCAGCATTTT.

This clone occurred a few times. The V and J genes are TRBV19 and TRBJ1-5, with TRBD1 as a possible D gene (5 bases). V shed 5 bases and J shed 0 bases, with 8 bases lying between them. The CDR3 consists of 14 residues. Per the germline V gene, CDR1 is LNHDA and CDR2 is SQIVND (reference sequence). The CDR3 here is CASSYRTSNQPQHF. The CDR3 coding sequence is TGTGCCAGTAGTTACAGGACTAGCAATCAGCCCCAGCATTTT.

J is TRBJ2-3 and V is TRBV7-6, with TRBD2 as a possible D gene (5 bases). V was trimmed by 5 bases and J by 4 bases, leaving 13 bases between them. CDR1 is SGHVS, CDR2 FNYEAQ, per germline. The CDR3 contains 14 residues. The CDR3 reads CASSPRRGADTQYF. The CDR3 bases are TGTGCCAGCAGCCCACGCCGGGGAGCAGATACGCAGTATTTT.

V and J are TRBV2 and TRBJ2-5; the D is unclear. CDR3 length: 13 amino acids. The V gene's germline CDR1 is SNHLY and CDR2 FYNNEI. The ends were cut back, 4 bases at V and 5 bases at J, with 11 bases in the middle. CDR3 amino acids: CASSAVVEETQYF. CDR3 bases: TGTGCCAGCAGTGCTGTAGTTGAGGAGACCCAGTACTTC.

This clone appeared a few times. V and J are TRBV5-4 and TRBJ2-2, with D tentatively TRBD2 (5 bases). V was clipped by 3 bases and J by 5 bases, with 14 bases between them. The germline V gene has CDR1 SGHNT and CDR2 YYREEE (reference sequence). CDR3 length equals 15 residues. CDR3 nucleotides: TGTGCCAGCAGCTCGGTCGGGGTAAGAACCGGGGAGCTGTTTTTT. Amino acid sequence: CASSSVGVRTGELFF.

This chain links TRBV18 with TRBJ2-1; 9 bases match TRBD2. This CDR3 is 14 amino acids long. The V segment lost 4 bases and the J segment 8 bases; nucleotides outside the gene matches: 6. Germline loops: CDR1 KGHSH, CDR2 LQKENI. DNA for the CDR3: TGTGCCAGCTCACAGGATAGCGGGAGCGATGAGCAGTTCTTC. This gives the protein CASSQDSGSDEQFF. Looking up the rest from reference TRBV18 and TRBJ2-1 gives the full variable domain: NAGVMQNPRHLVRRRGQEARLRCSPMKGHSHVYWYRQLPEEGLKFMVYLQKENIIDESGMPKERFSAEFPKEGPSILRIQQVVRGDSAAYFCASSQDSGSDEQFFGPGTRLTVL.

The rearrangement joins TRBV5-1 to TRBJ2-7; tentative D call: TRBD2 (6 bases). CDR1 is SGHRS, CDR2 YFSETQ, per germline. Trimming took off 4 bases at V and 1 base at J, with 9 bases between the two ends. The CDR3 covers 13 residues. CDR3 nucleotides: TGCGCCAGCAGCCACGGGGGATCCTACGAGCAGTACTTC. This translates into CASSHGGSYEQYF.

The J gene is TRBJ2-2, the V gene TRBV7-9, with TRBD1 matching over 7 bases. The germline gives CDR1 SEHNR, CDR2 FQNEAQ (reference sequence). With V trimmed by 0 bases and J by 3 bases, 7 bases remained unmatched. The CDR3 covers 17 residues. CDR3 amino acids: CASSLALQGVYTGELFF. The DNA of the CDR3 is TGTGCCAGCAGCTTAGCGCTGCAGGGGGTGTACACCGGGGAGCTGTTTTTT.

The table lists this clone with a count of one. This rearrangement joins TRBV7-2 to TRBJ2-7; no reliable D call. V was cut by 5 bases and J by 4 bases, with 12 bases left in between. The CDR3 consists of 13 residues. The germline V gene has CDR1 SGHTA and CDR2 FQGNSA. The CDR3 sequence is CASSLRHRYEQYF. The CDR3 DNA follows: TGTGCCAGCAGCCTCAGACACCGATACGAGCAGTACTTC.

This chain links TRBV15 with TRBJ2-5; 8 nucleotides align to TRBD2. Germline CDR1 LNHNV, CDR2 YYDKDF (reference sequence). The V and J ends lost 3 bases and 1 base, in that order; junction bases with no gene match: 10. The CDR3 runs 17 residues. This CDR3 reads CATSSGIAGTSQETQYF. The CDR3 region has the DNA TGTGCCACCAGCAGCGGAATCGCCGGGACTAGCCAAGAGACCCAGTACTTC. Combining the CDR3 with reference TRBV15 and TRBJ2-5 gives the whole variable domain DAMVIQNPRYQVTQFGKPVTLSCSQTLNHNVMYWYQQKSSQAPKLLFHYYDKDFNNEADTPDNFQSRRPNTSFCFLDIRSPGLGDTAMYLCATSSGIAGTSQETQYFGPGTRLLVL.

The CDR3 loop reads CASSDRYTDTQYF. The DNA of the CDR3 is TGCGCCAGCAGCGATCGCTACACAGATACGCAGTATTTT. The gene calls are TRBV5-1 and TRBJ2-3; D not certain. The CDR3 totals 13 residues. Per germline, CDR1 SGHRS and CDR2 YFSETQ. V was trimmed by 4 bases and J by 2 bases, leaving 8 bases between them.